This record concerns one T cell receptor beta chain sequence. Its antigen is unknown. In the PCR, 60 Vbeta and 13 Jbeta primers were used. Using immunoSEQ multiplex PCR, the repertoire was profiled, and TCRdb retains in-frame clones only, with some absent. The table includes approximately 140,000 clones, around three quarters detected once. Germline-derived CDR1 and CDR2 are MNHEY and SMNVEV (reference sequence). The V segment lost 6 bases and the J segment 7 bases; nucleotides outside the gene matches: 5. This CDR3 has 14 amino acids. The record originates from a study of cytomegalovirus exposure and HLA in healthy donors. Study observations and caveats: Most CMV-associated TCR beta chains appeared HLA-restricted in a later analysis. Researchers counted about 150 TCR beta chains as cytomegalovirus-associated.

The TCR originated in a man in his forties in good health and CMV-seropositive. Sample: PBMCs. The V call is TRBV27, the J call TRBJ1-5; 11 bases fit TRBD1. CDR3 amino acids: CASSPDRGPQPQHF. Written as DNA, the CDR3 is TGTGCCAGCAGCCCGGACAGGGGGCCACAGCCCCAGCATTTT.